Presented here are 22 T cell receptor beta chains from one specimen sequenced in a study of blood T cell repertoires in COVID-19. The method was immunoSEQ multiplex PCR; TCRdb's version includes in-frame clones alone and lacks a portion of them. There are roughly 200,000 clones in the sample; 70% to 80% occur only once, and around an eighth lies in the top ten. The material sequenced was peripheral blood. The receptors stem from a man aged 45-60 years who had recovered from COVID-19.

In DNA form, the CDR3 reads TGTGCCAGCAGCTTCCATCCTAGCGGGTACGAGCAGTACTTC. It is translated as CASSFHPSGYEQYF. The chain links TRBV7-2 to TRBJ2-7; 8 bases line up with TRBD2. This CDR3 has 14 amino acids. The V and J ends lost 3 bases and 4 bases, in that order; junction bases with no gene match: 5. CDR1 is SGHTA and CDR2 is FQGNSA in the germline V gene.

CDR3 DNA: TGTGCCTGGACTAGGACAGGGGGGATCTATGGCTACACCTTC. This translates into CAWTRTGGIYGYTF. The chain joins TRBV30 to TRBJ1-2; TRBD1 matches 10 bases. Germline-derived CDR1 and CDR2 are GTSNPN and SVGIG (reference sequence). The CDR3 is 14 residues long. The V gene end was trimmed by 4 bases and the J gene end by 4 bases; junction bases not matched to a gene: 6.

DNA for the CDR3: TGTGCCATCAGTCCGGGACAGGCGAGCTACGAGCAGTACTTC. Its protein is CAISPGQASYEQYF. The chain has TRBV10-3 and TRBJ2-7; 8 bases map to TRBD1. The V gene end was trimmed by 5 bases and the J gene end by 3 bases; junction bases not matched to a gene: 6. CDR1 is ENHRY, CDR2 SYGVKD, per germline. The CDR3 is made up of 14 amino acids.

The CDR3 sequence: CASSPQRAGTEAFF. As DNA, the CDR3 is TGTGCCAGTAGTCCCCAGAGGGCGGGCACTGAAGCTTTCTTT. J is TRBJ1-1 and V is TRBV19, with D unresolved. Trimming shortened V by 5 bases and J by 4 bases, and 14 bases separated the two germline ends. CDR3 size: 14 residues. In germline, CDR1 is LNHDA, CDR2 SQIVND (reference sequence).

This clone turned up a few times. V gene TRBV28 combines with J gene TRBJ2-1; 11 bases fit TRBD2. This CDR3 spans 15 amino acids. Germline-derived CDR1 and CDR2 are MDHEN and SYDVKM. V lost 8 bases, J lost 4 bases, and 7 bases stayed unmatched. The CDR3 DNA sequence: TGTGCCAGCGGGATAGCGGGAGGGACATACAATGAGCAGTTCTTC. The encoded protein is CASGIAGGTYNEQFF.

This sequence joins TRBV9 and TRBJ2-7; the match to TRBD2 covers 8 bases. The germline CDR1 and CDR2 sequences are SGDLS and YYNGEE. The CDR3 runs 14 residues. The J segment lost 5 bases and the V segment lost 2 bases, leaving 6 bases of the junction unmatched. CDR3 protein: CASSVGTRSDEQYF. The CDR3 DNA reads as TGTGCCAGCAGCGTGGGGACTAGATCGGACGAGCAGTACTTC.

CDR3 nucleotide sequence: TGTGCCAGCTCACCGGGAGCCTCCTACGAGCAGTACTTC. Its protein product is CASSPGASYEQYF. This chain joins TRBV18 and TRBJ2-7, with D perhaps TRBD2 (5 bases). The V gene lost 3 bases and the J gene lost 0 bases, with 6 bases spanning the gap. The CDR3 sequence is 13 residues long. CDR1 and CDR2 from the germline V gene are KGHSH and LQKENI.

V and J are TRBV4-2 and TRBJ1-1; perhaps TRBD1 as D (5 bases). Looked up from germline, CDR1 is LGHNA and CDR2 is YNFKEQ. Trimming took off 0 bases at V and 7 bases at J, with 15 bases between the two ends. This CDR3 contains 15 residues. In DNA, the CDR3 is TGTGCCAGCAGCCAAGATACGGGGGGTTATTTTGAAGCTTTCTTT. Its protein is CASSQDTGGYFEAFF.

The chain recombines TRBV3-1 (or the pseudogene TRBV3-2) with TRBJ1-2, with D possibly being TRBD1 (5 bases). Deletions cut 4 bases from V and 8 bases from J, with 20 bases between. The CDR3 is 15 residues long. In germline, CDR1 is LGHDT, CDR2 YNNKEL (reference sequence). The chain's CDR3 is CASSRTLGGVVGYTF. Written as DNA, the CDR3 is TGTGCCAGCAGCCGGACTTTGGGAGGGGTGGTCGGCTACACCTTC.

The genes are TRBV18 and TRBJ1-5, with 9 positions matching TRBD1. V was clipped by 6 bases and J by 0 bases; unmatched bases: 6. The CDR3 has 16 residues. Per the germline V gene, CDR1 is KGHSH and CDR2 is LQKENI. CDR3 loop: CASSPGQGISNQPQHF. CDR3 nucleotide sequence: TGTGCCAGCTCGCCGGGACAGGGTATTAGCAATCAGCCCCAGCATTTT.

The chain joins TRBV6-5 to TRBJ1-2; the match to TRBD1 covers 8 bases. J was trimmed by 6 bases and V by 2 bases; bases with no gene match: 8. The CDR3 is made up of 15 amino acids. Germline V gene sequence: CDR1 MNHEY, CDR2 SVGAGI. CDR3 in amino acids: CASSYGGTGIDGYTF. Here the CDR3 DNA reads TGTGCCAGCAGTTACGGTGGGACAGGTATTGATGGCTACACCTTC.

V is TRBV24-1 and J is TRBJ2-2; TRBD2 is a possible D gene (6 bases). Germline V gene sequence: CDR1 KGHDR, CDR2 SFDVKD. Trimming pared 2 bases from V and 2 bases from J, leaving 11 bases between. CDR3 length equals 16 residues. CDR3 DNA: TGTGCCACCAGTGATTCCGGTAGCGGAAACACCGGGGAGCTGTTTTTT. This translates into CATSDSGSGNTGELFF.

This rearrangement joins TRBV19 to TRBJ1-1, with D perhaps matching TRBD1 (6 bases). The V end lost 3 bases, the J end lost 1 base, and 12 bases lay between the germline ends. CDR1 and CDR2 (germline): LNHDA, SQIVND (reference sequence). The length of the CDR3 is 15 residues. The DNA for the CDR3 is TGTGCCAGTAGTATCTGGACAGACACGAACACTGAAGCTTTCTTT. Encoded protein: CASSIWTDTNTEAFF.

In nucleotides, the CDR3 is TGTGCCAGCAGCAGGGACACAGGGATCTACGAGCAGTACTTC. This translates into CASSRDTGIYEQYF. The chain employs TRBV7-9 and TRBJ2-7; D is perhaps TRBD1 (6 bases). Between the trimmed V and J ends, which lost 5 bases and 3 bases, there was a span of 14 bases. This CDR3 has 14 amino acids. Per the germline V gene, CDR1 is SEHNR and CDR2 is FQNEAQ (reference sequence).

The chain carries TRBV5-5 and TRBJ2-2, with TRBD2 identical over 12 bases. The CDR3 runs 16 residues. V was clipped by 6 bases and J by 5 bases; unmatched bases: 8. The germline V gene has CDR1 SGHKS and CDR2 YYEKEE (reference sequence). This chain's CDR3 is CASTRLAGESTGELFF. The CDR3 bases are TGTGCCAGCACCAGACTAGCGGGAGAATCGACCGGGGAGCTGTTTTTT.

This sequence joins TRBV3-1 (or the pseudogene TRBV3-2) and TRBJ2-2; 10 bases align to TRBD2. CDR1 and CDR2 from the germline V gene are LGHDT and YNNKEL (reference sequence). With 3 bases clipped from V and 3 bases from J, the junction kept 13 bases outside the gene matches. This CDR3 is built from 19 residues. CDR3 residues: CASSQASGRALSDTGELFF. The CDR3 nucleotides read TGTGCCAGCAGCCAGGCCAGCGGGAGGGCCCTATCAGACACCGGGGAGCTGTTTTTT.

The chain carries TRBV7-2 and TRBJ1-4; weak D call: TRBD1 (6 bases). Deletions cut 3 bases from V and 7 bases from J, with 12 bases between. Germline-derived CDR1 and CDR2 are SGHTA and FQGNSA. The CDR3 has 14 residues. CDR3 protein: CASSLIGRGEKLFF. The DNA for the CDR3 is TGTGCCAGCAGCTTGATAGGCAGGGGTGAAAAACTGTTTTTT. Full variable domain (remainder filled in from reference TRBV7-2 and TRBJ1-4): GAGVSQSPSNKVTEKGKDVELRCDPISGHTALYWYRQSLGQGLEFLIYFQGNSAPDKSGLPSDRFSAERTGGSVSTLTIQRTQQEDSAVYLCASSLIGRGEKLFFGSGTQLSVL.

The chain is built from TRBV7-9 and TRBJ1-2, with a tentative D call TRBD1 (5 bases). V lost 1 base to trimming and J lost 6 bases, with 21 bases between them. The CDR3 loop spans 17 amino acids. The germline CDR1 and CDR2 sequences are SEHNR and FQNEAQ (reference sequence). CDR3 coding DNA: TGTGCCAGCAGCTTAGAAGGCATTGGGAGGGGTTCGAATGGCTACACCTTC. Protein product: CASSLEGIGRGSNGYTF.

The chain has TRBV12-3 or TRBV12-4 and TRBJ2-3; D gene uncertain. The length of the CDR3 is 13 residues. Trimming shortened V by 6 bases and J by 2 bases, and 9 bases separated the two germline ends. The chain's CDR3 is CASRLTTTDTQYF. The CDR3 nucleotides are TGTGCCAGCAGACTGACAACCACAGATACGCAGTATTTT.

V usage is TRBV3-1 (or the pseudogene TRBV3-2) and J usage is TRBJ2-7; no clear D. With 3 bases removed from V and 2 bases from J, the gap between germline ends came to 8 bases. In germline, CDR1 is LGHDT, CDR2 YNNKEL (reference sequence). The CDR3 totals 13 residues. The CDR3 DNA is TGTGCCAGCAGCCAGTACAATACCTACGAGCAGTACTTC. Translating gives CASSQYNTYEQYF.

This chain uses TRBV7-9 with TRBJ1-2; 8 bases fit TRBD1. Germline V gene lookup returns CDR1 SEHNR and CDR2 FQNEAQ (reference sequence). J gave up 4 bases and V 4 bases, and 8 bases lay outside the gene matches. This CDR3 comprises 15 residues. The CDR3 DNA reads as TGTGCCAGCAGCTCGCAGGGGGCGCGGAGCTATGGCTACACCTTC. Translation: CASSSQGARSYGYTF. Together with reference TRBV7-9 and TRBJ1-2, the CDR3 gives the full variable domain: DTGVSQNPRHKITKRGQNVTFRCDPISEHNRLYWYRQTLGQGPEFLTYFQNEAQLEKSRLLSDRFSAERPKGSFSTLEIQRTEQGDSAMYLCASSSQGARSYGYTFGSGTRLTVV.

The J gene is TRBJ2-5, the V gene TRBV15; 8 bases align to TRBD2. CDR1 is LNHNV, CDR2 YYDKDF, per germline (reference sequence). The CDR3 spans 14 residues. J lost 4 bases, V lost 2 bases, and 3 bases had no gene match. The CDR3 sequence: CATSRPGGGETQYF. CDR3 in DNA: TGTGCCACCAGCAGACCGGGGGGGGGAGAGACCCAGTACTTC.